Shown below are 27 T cell receptor beta chains from a single sample sequenced in a study of cytomegalovirus exposure and HLA in healthy donors. Primers included in the PCR were 60 Vbeta and 13 Jbeta primers. This table comes from immunoSEQ multiplex PCR, and its TCRdb copy is limited to in-frame clones, with some not included. In the table there are about 180,000 clones, roughly 79% of which are singletons. Sequenced sample: PBMCs. Receptors were obtained from a man between 40 and 49 years old in good health and CMV-seropositive.

The chain recombines TRBV6-1 with TRBJ2-1, with 10 bases lining up with TRBD2. V gave up 1 base and J gave up 8 bases; unmatched junction bases: 5. The CDR3 covers 15 residues. The germline V gene encodes CDR1 MNHNS and CDR2 SASEGT. The CDR3 bases are TGTGCCAGCAGTGAAGAGGCTAGCGGGAGCCATGAGCAGTTCTTC. It is translated as CASSEEASGSHEQFF.

The rearrangement uses TRBV28 and TRBJ2-6, with D tentatively TRBD2 (6 bases). The CDR3 loop spans 17 amino acids. V shed 5 bases and J shed 1 base, with 15 bases lying between them. Germline CDR1 is MDHEN and CDR2 is SYDVKM. The CDR3 here is CASSIMDGGSGANVLTF. In nucleotides, the CDR3 is TGTGCCAGCAGTATTATGGATGGGGGGTCTGGGGCCAACGTCCTGACTTTC.

V usage is TRBV28 and J usage is TRBJ2-6; D gene ambiguous. The CDR3 is made up of 16 amino acids. Per the germline V gene, CDR1 is MDHEN and CDR2 is SYDVKM. V was trimmed by 5 bases and J by 0 bases, leaving 11 bases between them. The CDR3 sequence: CASSPQTPSGANVLTF. CDR3 in DNA: TGTGCCAGCAGTCCCCAAACACCCTCTGGGGCCAACGTCCTGACTTTC.

This clone came up once. J is TRBJ2-1 and V is TRBV19, with 8 positions matching TRBD1. The CDR3 loop spans 15 amino acids. V was clipped by 4 bases and J by 8 bases; unmatched bases: 10. Germline CDR1 and CDR2: LNHDA and SQIVND (reference sequence). The CDR3 sequence is CASSSRRQGADEQFF. CDR3 coding DNA: TGTGCCAGTAGTAGTCGGCGGCAGGGGGCCGATGAGCAGTTCTTC.

The chain has TRBV11-2 and TRBJ2-7; possible D gene TRBD1, 6 bases. Germline CDR1 is SGHAT and CDR2 is FQNNGV. This CDR3 has 15 amino acids. V was trimmed by 2 bases and J by 6 bases, leaving 17 bases between them. CDR3 in DNA: TGTGCCAGCAGCTTATCACGACAGGACGTCTCCGAGCAGTACTTC. It translates to CASSLSRQDVSEQYF.

This clone came up once. This sequence joins TRBV5-1 and TRBJ2-5; TRBD1 matches 8 bases. The DNA end is a closer match to TRBJ2-7, so the J assignment may be wrong. This CDR3 has 14 residues. The germline V gene encodes CDR1 SGHRS and CDR2 YFSETQ. The CDR3, as DNA: TGCGCCAGCAGCTTGCAGGGGGCAGGGGACGAGCAGTACTTC. It encodes CASSLQGAGDEQYF.

The chain links TRBV2 to TRBJ1-6; D not certain. V was trimmed by 8 bases and J by 6 bases, leaving 11 bases between them. Germline V gives CDR1 SNHLY, CDR2 FYNNEI. The CDR3 loop spans 13 amino acids. Here the CDR3 reads CASSNSINSPLHF. The CDR3 bases are TGTGCCAGCTCCAACAGTATTAATTCACCCCTCCACTTT.

The chain combines TRBV11-2 with TRBJ2-2; D is possibly TRBD2 (7 bases). Germline V gives CDR1 SGHAT, CDR2 FQNNGV. The ends were cut back, 5 bases at V and 4 bases at J, with 17 bases in the middle. The CDR3 length is 16 residues. CDR3 sequence (DNA): TGTGCCAGCAGCCTGGGGGCGGGGGCGGGCACCGGGGAGCTGTTTTTT. It is translated as CASSLGAGAGTGELFF.

The chain has TRBV5-1 and TRBJ2-7, with 10 bases lining up with TRBD2. In germline, CDR1 is SGHRS, CDR2 YFSETQ. The CDR3 is 15 residues long. V dropped 1 base and J dropped 7; count of bases not matched to a gene: 8. CDR3: CASSLQASGSEEQYF. The CDR3 coding sequence is TGCGCCAGCAGCTTGCAGGCTAGCGGGAGCGAAGAGCAGTACTTC. The variable domain in full, with the rest retrieved from reference TRBV5-1 and TRBJ2-7, is KAGVTQTPRYLIKTRGQQVTLSCSPISGHRSVSWYQQTPGQGLQFLFEYFSETQRNKGNFPGRFSGRQFSNSRSEMNVSTLELGDSALYLCASSLQASGSEEQYFGPGTRLTVT.

CDR3: CASRPREVDSPLHF. The CDR3 DNA is TGTGCCAGCAGACCCCGGGAGGTGGATTCACCCCTCCACTTT. The chain carries TRBV25-1 and TRBJ1-6; D is unclear. The germline V gene encodes CDR1 MGHDK and CDR2 SYGVNS. Trimming took 6 bases from V and 8 from J, leaving 14 bases between them. CDR3 size: 14 residues.

This clone came up a few times. The chain uses TRBV28 and TRBJ1-6; D is ambiguous. Germline CDR1 reads MDHEN; CDR2 reads SYDVKM. This CDR3 comprises 18 residues. Trimming left V 4 bases short and J 3 bases short, with 19 bases between. The CDR3: CASSSRLVGAFYNSPLHF. The CDR3 DNA reads as TGTGCCAGCAGTTCCCGGCTTGTGGGAGCCTTCTATAATTCACCCCTCCACTTT.

V and J are TRBV5-1 and TRBJ2-7, with 8 bases identical to TRBD1. CDR3 length equals 15 residues. With V trimmed by 4 bases and J by 3 bases, 9 bases remained unmatched. In germline, CDR1 is SGHRS, CDR2 YFSETQ. The CDR3 region is CASSRATGVGYEQYF. Here the CDR3 DNA reads TGCGCCAGCAGCCGAGCGACAGGGGTTGGCTACGAGCAGTACTTC.

The rearrangement links TRBV7-6 to TRBJ1-4, with D possibly TRBD1 on 6 matching bases. Per the germline V gene, CDR1 is SGHVS and CDR2 is FNYEAQ. CDR3 length: 16 residues. V was pared by 4 bases and J by 0 bases, with 12 bases between. CDR3 sequence (DNA): TGTGCCAGCAGCTCCAGGACAGTTGCAACTAATGAAAAACTGTTTTTT. This codes for CASSSRTVATNEKLFF.

The DNA for the CDR3 is TGTGCCAGCTCACCAGCGGTTCAGGGCGATGGCTACACCTTC. This encodes CASSPAVQGDGYTF. The rearrangement uses TRBV18 and TRBJ1-2, with D perhaps TRBD1 (5 bases). This CDR3 has 14 residues. The germline gives CDR1 KGHSH, CDR2 LQKENI. V lost 2 bases to trimming and J lost 6 bases, with 13 bases between them.

The chain joins TRBV7-9 to TRBJ2-1; TRBD2 might be the D (5 bases). Germline CDR1 SEHNR, CDR2 FQNEAQ (reference sequence). The germline V and J ends were trimmed by 3 bases and 6 bases, with 6 bases remaining between them. The CDR3 has 12 residues. Written as DNA, the CDR3 is TGTGCCAGCAGCTTGGAGGTCAATGAGCAGTTCTTC. Translated, it gives CASSLEVNEQFF.

The genes are TRBV6-5 and TRBJ2-7, with 14 nucleotides matching TRBD2. Trimming at V came to 7 bases and at J to 5 bases, leaving 7 bases not matched to a gene. CDR1 MNHEY and CDR2 SVGAGI come from the germline V gene. This CDR3 is 15 amino acids long. The CDR3 region has the DNA TGTGCCAGCAAAGGGACTAGCGGGAGTTGGGACGAGCAGTACTTC. The encoded protein is CASKGTSGSWDEQYF.

Only a few counts were recorded for this clone. The V call is TRBV6-6, the J call TRBJ1-1, with no clear D. The germline V gene encodes CDR1 MNHNY and CDR2 SVGAGI (reference sequence). This CDR3 region has 13 residues. V lost 6 bases, J lost 5 bases, and 13 bases lay in between. The CDR3 DNA reads as TGTGCCAGCAGACCGGAGGGAGGGACTGAAGCTTTCTTT. Translating gives CASRPEGGTEAFF.

This clone was detected only once. CDR3 in DNA: TGTGCCAGCAGCTTCCAAGCGGGAGGAGGATACTACAATGAGCAGTTCTTC. Its protein is CASSFQAGGGYYNEQFF. The genes are TRBV7-2 and TRBJ2-1; 9 bases line up with TRBD2. Germline V lookup: CDR1 SGHTA, CDR2 FQGNSA. The CDR3 loop spans 17 amino acids. Germline trimming cut 3 bases from V and 3 bases from J; bases unmatched to any gene: 9.

The J gene is TRBJ1-4, the V gene TRBV9; no clear D gene. V was pared by 0 bases and J by 5 bases, with 8 bases between. The CDR3 is made up of 14 amino acids. Germline V gives CDR1 SGDLS, CDR2 YYNGEE. CDR3 sequence (DNA): TGTGCCAGCAGCGTAGACGGGTTAAATGAAAAACTGTTTTTT. Its translation: CASSVDGLNEKLFF.

This chain links TRBV28 with TRBJ2-3; 7 bases map to TRBD1. The V gene end was trimmed by 6 bases and the J gene end by 0 bases; junction bases not matched to a gene: 9. The germline gives CDR1 MDHEN, CDR2 SYDVKM. The CDR3 is made up of 16 amino acids. The CDR3 reads CASRTGQVKSTDTQYF. The DNA of the CDR3 is TGTGCCAGCAGGACTGGACAGGTAAAAAGCACAGATACGCAGTATTTT.

The rearrangement joins TRBV27 to TRBJ2-3; D gene ambiguous. This CDR3 is 16 amino acids long. Germline V gives CDR1 MNHEY, CDR2 SMNVEV (reference sequence). V lost 2 bases, J lost 2 bases, and 14 bases lay in between. CDR3 residues: CASSLAATYPTDTQYF. CDR3 nucleotide sequence: TGTGCCAGCAGTTTAGCGGCCACTTACCCCACAGATACGCAGTATTTT.

The J gene is TRBJ1-2, the V gene TRBV6-1; D may be TRBD1 (5 bases). The CDR3 is 11 residues long. The germline V gene encodes CDR1 MNHNS and CDR2 SASEGT. V lost 7 bases and J lost 5, with 8 bases in between. This chain's CDR3 is CASTRQYGYTF. The CDR3 region has the DNA TGTGCCAGCACCAGACAGTATGGCTACACCTTC.

The chain couples TRBV5-4 to TRBJ2-5, with a weak D call TRBD2 (5 bases). The closer fit of TRBJ2-7 to the DNA end suggests the J call may be wrong. Germline values: CDR1 SGHNT, CDR2 YYREEE (reference sequence). This CDR3 spans 15 amino acids. For the CDR3, the DNA is TGTGCCAGCAGCCGAGGACTCCCCGGAGATTACGAGCAGTACTTC. Encoded protein: CASSRGLPGDYEQYF.

This rearrangement joins TRBV27 to TRBJ2-1, with D perhaps matching TRBD2 (6 bases). The V gene's germline CDR1 is MNHEY and CDR2 SMNVEV (reference sequence). The CDR3 loop spans 13 amino acids. V lost 6 bases and J 12 bases, leaving 18 bases between the germline ends. CDR3 residues: CASRSPPGLGQFF. CDR3 DNA sequence: TGTGCCAGCAGGTCTCCCCCGGGACTTGGGCAGTTCTTC.

This rearrangement joins TRBV9 to TRBJ1-2; D not certain. The CDR3 length is 14 residues. The germline CDR1 and CDR2 sequences are SGDLS and YYNGEE. The ends were cut back, 0 bases at V and 2 bases at J, with 8 bases in the middle. Here the CDR3 DNA reads TGTGCCAGCAGCGTAGTTCCCCAGAACTATGGCTACACCTTC. It codes for CASSVVPQNYGYTF.

This clone showed up just once. The chain uses TRBV5-5 and TRBJ2-3; D not certain. Between the trimmed V and J ends, which lost 2 bases and 3 bases, there was a span of 16 bases. The CDR3 covers 16 residues. Germline V gene data show CDR1 as SGHKS and CDR2 as YYEKEE (reference sequence). The CDR3 region is CASSFPVILSTDTQYF. The CDR3 nucleotides are TGTGCCAGCAGCTTCCCGGTCATACTTAGTACAGATACGCAGTATTTT.

The count of this clone is one. The rearrangement uses TRBV5-1 and TRBJ1-4; 10 nucleotides align to TRBD1. The CDR3 contains 17 residues. Germline V CDR1 and CDR2: SGHRS, YFSETQ. V lost 2 bases, J lost 7 bases, and 11 bases stayed unmatched. CDR3 sequence reads: CASSFSGTGVPFEKLFF. The CDR3 DNA is TGCGCCAGCAGCTTTTCCGGGACAGGGGTTCCTTTTGAAAAACTGTTTTTT.